The clone carrying this T cell receptor beta chain was counted only a few times. Its specificity is unknown. The sample belongs to a study of T-cell memory formation after mild COVID-19. Overall study findings and caveats: Whether day 37 second-wave clones are SARS-CoV-2-specific was not confirmed. Memory from before infection featured some responding clones, which suggests cross-reactive memory joined. While clones contracting from day 15 to 85 were balanced between CD4 and CD8, later expanders leaned CD4+.

TCRdb independently ran MiXCR on the 5' RACE reads; one entry per CDR3 protein. In the table there are more than 300,000 distinct CDR3 sequences, approximately 15% of which are singletons. The CDR3 extends over 15 amino acids. V dropped 6 bases and J dropped 6; count of bases not matched to a gene: 11. Germline V gene data show CDR1 as DFQATT and CDR2 as SNEGSKA (reference sequence). This TCR was recovered from a young man who had mild COVID-19 (a few samples of this study predate the infection). Cell type and time point are not known. This chain links TRBV20-1 with TRBJ2-1; TRBD2 agrees at 10 bases. The sample consisted of PBMCs or a T cell subset sorted from them (not recorded which). The CDR3 nucleotides are TGCAGTGCCCCCCCACTAGCGGGATTCACCAATGAGCAGTTCTTC. This translates into CSAPPLAGFTNEQFF.